What follows are 25 T cell receptor beta chains derived from one specimen sequenced in a study of blood T cells in healthy people across ages. PCR was performed a second time for about 7 to 12 cycles using a sample-barcoded 5' primer and a J-beta primer mix. TCRdb processed the 5' RACE reads anew with MiXCR; each CDR3 protein has one entry. The table has about 1.1 million distinct CDR3 sequences, roughly two fifths seen once. Sequences were obtained from blood. The source of these receptors is a man aged 18 to 29 in good health.

The V and J genes are TRBV15 and TRBJ2-5, with unresolved D. Trimming removed 2 bases from V and 11 bases from J, with 18 bases in between. The CDR3 runs 14 residues. CDR1 and CDR2 (germline): LNHNV, YYDKDF (reference sequence). CDR3 protein: CATSRSWGSNEQYF. CDR3 coding DNA: TGTGCCACCAGCAGAAGCTGGGGAAGCAATGAGCAGTACTTC.

This clonotype was found once. The chain joins TRBV6-5 to TRBJ2-7, with 12 positions matching TRBD2. Trimming at V came to 6 bases and at J to 7 bases, leaving 13 bases not matched to a gene. This CDR3 region has 16 residues. CDR1 is MNHEY and CDR2 is SVGAGI in the germline V gene. The CDR3 bases are TGTGCCAGCAGAACTAGCGGGGGGTTCTCCTACAATGAGCAGTACTTC. Encoded protein: CASRTSGGFSYNEQYF.

This clonotype has a handful of counts. V and J are TRBV7-2 and TRBJ2-3, with 9 bases aligning to TRBD2. The CDR3 extends over 17 amino acids. With V trimmed by 1 base and J by 2 bases, 7 bases remained unmatched. Germline assignment: CDR1 SGHTA and CDR2 FQGNSA. In DNA form, the CDR3 reads TGTGCCAGCAGCTTAGTGGGTAGCGGGGGAGTCACAGATACGCAGTATTTT. Translation gives CASSLVGSGGVTDTQYF.

The CDR3 sequence is CASSQGNPNQPQHF. CDR3 DNA sequence: TGTGCCAGCAGCCAAGGTAATCCCAATCAGCCCCAGCATTTT. This rearrangement joins TRBV3-1 to TRBJ1-5, with D unresolved. The CDR3 is made up of 14 amino acids. Germline V lookup: CDR1 LGHDT, CDR2 YNNKEL (reference sequence). V lost 1 base to trimming and J lost 3 bases, with 7 bases between them.

CDR3 in DNA: TGCAGTGCTAAGCCGGGGGGGTCGAACACTGAAGCTTTCTTT. Translating gives CSAKPGGSNTEAFF. The chain recombines TRBV20-1 with TRBJ1-1; tentative D call: TRBD1 (5 bases). Between the trimmed V and J ends, which lost 4 bases and 1 base, there was a span of 13 bases. Looked up from germline, CDR1 is DFQATT and CDR2 is SNEGSKA (reference sequence). The CDR3 spans 14 residues.

The chain recombines TRBV29-1 with TRBJ2-3; 7 bases line up with TRBD1. CDR3 length: 13 amino acids. The germline gives CDR1 SQVTM, CDR2 ANQGSEA. V dropped 6 bases and J dropped 2; count of bases not matched to a gene: 5. CDR3 nucleotides: TGCAGCGTGGGACAGCCAGACACAGATACGCAGTATTTT. It is translated as CSVGQPDTDTQYF.

The chain combines TRBV4-2 with TRBJ1-2; D perhaps matches TRBD1 (5 bases). The CDR3 loop spans 16 amino acids. V lost 4 bases and J 4 bases, leaving 19 bases between the germline ends. Per germline, CDR1 LGHNA and CDR2 YNFKEQ. The CDR3 nucleotides read TGTGCCAGCAGCCCGACTGCTCCCGACAGTAGCTATGGCTACACCTTC. Its protein product is CASSPTAPDSSYGYTF.

A few counts support this clonotype. CDR3 in amino acids: CASSASLAGGSYEQYF. CDR3 bases: TGTGCCAGCAGTGCATCACTAGCGGGGGGCTCCTACGAGCAGTACTTC. The chain employs TRBV27 and TRBJ2-7, with TRBD2 matching over 12 bases. The CDR3 totals 16 residues. J lost 0 bases, V lost 5 bases, and 5 bases had no gene match. Germline V gives CDR1 MNHEY, CDR2 SMNVEV (reference sequence).

V and J are TRBV12-3 or TRBV12-4 and TRBJ1-2; D unclear. The CDR3 runs 14 residues. V was trimmed by 10 bases and J by 4 bases, leaving 19 bases between them. As DNA, the CDR3 is TGTGCCACCGCCCCGGCCACAACTCCCTATGGCTACACCTTC. Its translation is CATAPATTPYGYTF.

DNA for the CDR3: TGTGCCAGCAGCCCGGGACTAGAGATCGGGACCCAGTACTTC. Translated: CASSPGLEIGTQYF. The gene calls are TRBV7-3 and TRBJ2-7; 8 bases are a match to TRBD2. Gene TRBJ2-5 matches the end of the DNA better, so the J call may be wrong. This CDR3 has 14 residues. CDR1 is SGHTA, CDR2 FQGTGA, per germline.

The V call is TRBV10-3, the J call TRBJ1-1; D possibly corresponds to TRBD1 (6 bases). The CDR3 contains 12 residues. Looked up from germline, CDR1 is ENHRY and CDR2 is SYGVKD. The V end was cut by 3 bases, the J end by 6 bases, with 8 bases between. The CDR3 bases are TGTGCCATCAGTGACCCAGGGGCTGAAGCTTTCTTT. Its translation: CAISDPGAEAFF.

The chain uses TRBV13 and TRBJ2-5; 7 bases agree with TRBD1. In germline, CDR1 is PRHDT, CDR2 FYEKMQ (reference sequence). This CDR3 has 14 residues. V shed 4 bases, J shed 11 bases, and the junction held 13 bases outside the gene matches. The CDR3 region is CASSSLGQIGGQYF. Here the CDR3 DNA reads TGTGCCAGCAGCTCCCTGGGACAGATCGGTGGGCAGTACTTC.

The count of this clonotype is one. The chain recombines TRBV20-1 with TRBJ2-5; 8 positions match TRBD2. The CDR3 covers 15 residues. V was clipped by 3 bases and J by 2 bases; unmatched bases: 8. Germline V lookup: CDR1 DFQATT, CDR2 SNEGSKA (reference sequence). CDR3 bases: TGCAGTGCTAGCGTGGATAGCGGGACACAAGAGACCCAGTACTTC. Translated, it gives CSASVDSGTQETQYF.

The chain joins TRBV7-6 to TRBJ2-1; no firm D call. V was clipped by 0 bases and J by 13 bases, with 10 bases between them. Looked up from germline, CDR1 is SGHVS and CDR2 is FNYEAQ. This CDR3 has 12 residues. As DNA, the CDR3 is TGTGCCAGCAGCTTAGCCGCCTTTCCACAGTTCTTC. This codes for CASSLAAFPQFF. The complete variable domain, with remaining parts taken from reference TRBV7-6 and TRBJ2-1, reads GAGVSQSPRYKVTKRGQDVALRCDPISGHVSLYWYRQALGQGPEFLTYFNYEAQQDKSGLPNDRFSAERPEGSISTLTIQRTEQRDSAMYRCASSLAAFPQFFGPGTRLTVL.

This clonotype has ten or more counts. The J gene is TRBJ2-5, the V gene TRBV6-2 or TRBV6-3, with D perhaps matching TRBD1 or TRBD2 (5 bases each). Between the trimmed V and J ends, which lost 2 bases and 4 bases, there was a span of 11 bases. The V gene's germline CDR1 is MNHEY and CDR2 SVGEGT. The CDR3 extends over 14 amino acids. The CDR3 protein is CASSYLRDRETQYF. In nucleotides, the CDR3 is TGTGCCAGCAGTTACCTACGGGACCGAGAGACCCAGTACTTC.

A few counts support this clonotype. A read error may account for a junction end that differs from germline. The J gene is TRBJ2-3, the V gene TRBV6-5; a weak D match, TRBD2 (6 bases). The CDR3 runs to 16 residues. Germline V lookup: CDR1 MNHEY, CDR2 SVGAGI. This CDR3 is CASSDSMSGVGDTQYF. Here the CDR3 DNA reads TGTGCCAGCAGTGACTCGATGTCGGGGGTTGGAGATACGCAGTATTTT.

This sequence joins TRBV7-8 and TRBJ2-5; D gene uncertain. Between the trimmed V and J ends, which lost 2 bases and 3 bases, there was a span of 25 bases. This CDR3 region has 19 residues. Germline CDR1 reads SGHVS; CDR2 reads FQNEAQ. CDR3 sequence: CASSLYLVEKTTDEETQYF. The CDR3 coding sequence is TGTGCCAGCAGCTTATATTTGGTTGAAAAAACAACGGACGAAGAGACCCAGTACTTC.

This clonotype was seen just once. This chain joins TRBV10-3 and TRBJ1-1; D ambiguous. Germline CDR1 is ENHRY and CDR2 is SYGVKD. This CDR3 contains 14 residues. Between the trimmed V and J ends, which lost 2 bases and 3 bases, there was a span of 10 bases. As DNA, the CDR3 is TGTGCCATCAGTGAGGGGGTAAGGGACACTGAAGCTTTCTTT. This translates into CAISEGVRDTEAFF.

A few counts support this clonotype. The chain employs TRBV7-9 and TRBJ2-1; no clear D. Germline V gene data show CDR1 as SEHNR and CDR2 as FQNEAQ (reference sequence). The CDR3 runs 16 residues. Trimming stripped 1 base from V and 2 bases from J, with 12 bases between. For the CDR3, the DNA is TGTGCCAGCAGCTTAGACCCCAGCAGAGCCTACAATGAGCAGTTCTTC. The encoded protein is CASSLDPSRAYNEQFF.

This clonotype has just one count. V is TRBV6-5 and J is TRBJ2-5; no reliable D call. The J call may not be correct, given that the DNA end is closer to TRBJ2-7. This CDR3 region has 13 residues. In germline, CDR1 is MNHEY, CDR2 SVGAGI. The CDR3 sequence is CASSDGQLYEQYF. DNA for the CDR3: TGTGCCAGCAGTGACGGGCAGCTCTACGAGCAGTACTTC.

This clonotype was observed a handful of times. The chain joins TRBV20-1 to TRBJ1-2, with D tentatively TRBD1 (6 bases). Germline CDR1 is DFQATT and CDR2 is SNEGSKA (reference sequence). The CDR3 consists of 15 residues. Trimming pared 5 bases from V and 2 bases from J, leaving 18 bases between. The CDR3 is CSARLGPGANYGYTF. CDR3 bases: TGCAGTGCTCGCCTGGGTCCAGGGGCGAACTATGGCTACACCTTC.

V gene TRBV9 combines with J gene TRBJ2-3, with 7 bases aligning to TRBD2. Germline V gives CDR1 SGDLS, CDR2 YYNGEE. Unmatched junction bases numbered 8, after V lost 3 bases and J lost 1 base. The CDR3 extends over 16 amino acids. Here the CDR3 reads CASSANRGVGTDTQYF. CDR3 in DNA: TGTGCCAGCAGCGCCAACCGGGGGGTGGGCACAGATACGCAGTATTTT.

This clonotype was seen a few times. The chain is built from TRBV4-3 and TRBJ2-1, with 13 bases matching TRBD2. Germline CDR1 and CDR2: LGHNA and YSLEER. The V and J ends lost 0 bases and 2 bases, in that order; junction bases with no gene match: 7. This CDR3 is 19 amino acids long. The CDR3 here is CASSQDPLLAGGTYNEQFF. The DNA for the CDR3 is TGCGCCAGCAGCCAAGATCCCTTACTAGCGGGGGGGACCTACAATGAGCAGTTCTTC.

This clonotype was recorded at least ten times. The chain joins TRBV2 to TRBJ2-1; D is uncertain. The germline gives CDR1 SNHLY, CDR2 FYNNEI. This CDR3 is built from 12 residues. V was pared by 6 bases and J by 4 bases, with 7 bases between. The CDR3 region has the DNA TGTGCCAGCAGCGCGACGTACAATGAGCAGTTCTTC. Protein: CASSATYNEQFF. The full variable domain, rest sourced from reference TRBV2 and TRBJ2-1, is EPEVTQTPSHQVTQMGQEVILRCVPISNHLYFYWYRQILGQKVEFLVSFYNNEISEKSEIFDDQFSVERPDGSNFTLKIRSTKLEDSAMYFCASSATYNEQFFGPGTRLTVL.

This clonotype turned up a few times. The genes are TRBV4-1 and TRBJ2-3, with 12 positions matching TRBD2. The ends lost 0 bases at V and 8 bases at J; junction bases unmatched: 6. Germline V gene data show CDR1 as MGHRA and CDR2 as YSYEKL. The CDR3 totals 16 residues. Written as DNA, the CDR3 is TGCGCCAGCAGCCAAGAGGTACTAGCGGGGGGCCCTACGCAGTATTTT. It encodes CASSQEVLAGGPTQYF.